This entry features one T cell receptor beta chain sequence. This clonotype showed up many times. What this receptor recognizes is not known. The sample holds no much larger clone one base away, and base qualities are not on file. This sample stems from a study of identical twins' blood T cells (dated by TCRdb to between 2011 and 2013). Study-level background: The approximately twelve libraries, six for the alpha chain and six for the beta chain, yielded around 50 million Illumina reads in total. The study compared TCR alpha and beta chain repertoires of three pairs of monozygous twins using next-generation sequencing to assess genetic influence on repertoire formation.

The full study reports these points: V gene usage, even among non-selected out-of-frame TCRbeta clonotypes, was reported to be markedly more similar within twin pairs than between unrelated donors. Environmental influences could not be excluded as an explanation for twin similarity, since twins were reared together. Among the most abundant TCRbeta clonotypes, every donor shared more CDR3 sequences with her own twin than with unrelated donors. The proposed role of the TCRalpha J segment in MHC recognition during thymic selection was stated to require validation by independent studies. The number of shared CDR3 clonotypes between two donors was mainly determined by the product of their cloneset sizes, and twins did not clearly deviate from this trend.

The CDR3 starts with the cysteine, ends with the phenylalanine, and has 14 residues. Solely the CDR3 DNA is kept, with 42 bases framed from the first base. The germline V gene gives CDR1 as SNHLY and CDR2 as FYNNEI. Compared with germline, V lacks 3 bases and J lacks 9 bases; bases without a gene match: 3. Library method: 5' RACE. The listed sequencing device is Illumina Genome Analyzer IIx. To prepare the RNA-based TCR cDNA libraries, a previously described protocol was followed, with several modifications. Sample-specific barcodes were introduced on both ends of each TCR cDNA library during cDNA synthesis and amplification to prevent cross-contamination. Turning to the authors' computational methods: Between about 95,000 and nearly 550,000 clonotypes were identified per individual, with roughly 2 to 3.6 million CDR3-containing reads per library. Reads with improper barcode index combinations were discarded, after which clonesets were built for each library with the MiTCR software. While assembling CDR3 clonotypes, MiTCR corrected PCR and sequencing errors and either filtered or rescued low-quality reads. Artificial out-of-frame clonotypes were mapped to in-frame sequences, with one indel allowed in the CDR3, and then removed. To measure how similar V and J gene usage was between donors, Jensen-Shannon divergence was divided by mean entropy. TCRdb itself trimmed the public reads at Q25 with fastp, ran MiXCR and retained productive beta chains. Records with the same CDR3 protein are collapsed into one entry carrying the most frequent genes and DNA. TCRdb assigned the V and J calls; the authors' analysis was not used. The sample profile shows fewer than 450,000 distinct CDR3 sequences; roughly 31% of them were found once. The top ten constitute about 6% of the sample.

The donors were six healthy women who made up three monozygous twin pairs. Each of the three twin pairs had been raised together, and the twins in each pair were thought likely to have encountered the same infectious agents and vaccines. TCR cDNA libraries were prepared from RNA that had been isolated from peripheral blood mononuclear cells. The sample comprised PBMCs. This TCR derives from a woman aged 18-49 years in good health. The sequence is built from TRBV2 and TRBJ1-6; TRBD1 aligns with 9 central bases. The sequence in DNA is TGTGCCAGCAGTGAGGACAGGGGAAGTTCACCCCTCCACTTT. Protein translation: CASSEDRGSSPLHF.